This T cell receptor (beta chain) comes out of a study of PD-1 blockade in classical Hodgkin lymphoma. Findings and caveats of the study: Excluded were patients who started nivolumab under 1 year after ASCT, a group that had lower diversity.

The CDR3 extends over 14 amino acids. Looked up from germline, CDR1 is KGHSH and CDR2 is LQKENI. V lost 1 base and J lost 1, with 4 bases in between. Every single patient, without exception, relapsed after autologous stem cell transplantation, and brentuximab vedotin exposure varied. Concerning this clone: Its cognate antigen is unknown.

Data came from immunoSEQ multiplex PCR; TCRdb stores just in-frame clones and leaves some out. The profile covers around 66,000 clones, with approximately 90% appearing a single time and 15% taken by the ten largest. Sample: peripheral blood mononuclear cells (PBMCs), taken at baseline. The sequence derives from a human donor with classical Hodgkin lymphoma. V gene TRBV18 combines with J gene TRBJ2-2, with D unclear. CDR3 sequence: CASSPQGNTGELFF. The CDR3 DNA sequence: TGTGCCAGCTCACCACAGGGGAACACCGGGGAGCTGTTTTTT.